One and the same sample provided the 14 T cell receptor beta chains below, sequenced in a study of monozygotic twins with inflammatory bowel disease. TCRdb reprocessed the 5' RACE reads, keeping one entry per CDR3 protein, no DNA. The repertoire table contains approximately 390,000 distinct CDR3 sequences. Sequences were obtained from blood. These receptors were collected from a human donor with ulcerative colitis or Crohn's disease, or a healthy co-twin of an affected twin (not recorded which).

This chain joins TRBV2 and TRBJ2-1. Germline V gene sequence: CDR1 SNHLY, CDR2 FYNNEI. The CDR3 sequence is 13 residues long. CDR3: CASSVRGYNEQFF.

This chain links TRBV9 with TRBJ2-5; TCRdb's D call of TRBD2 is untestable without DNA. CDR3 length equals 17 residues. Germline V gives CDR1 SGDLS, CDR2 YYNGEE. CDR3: CASSVSALTGGQETQYF. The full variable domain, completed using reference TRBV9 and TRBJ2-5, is DSGVTQTPKHLITATGQRVTLRCSPRSGDLSVYWYQQSLDQGLQFLIQYYNGEERAKGNILERFSAQQFPDLHSELNLSSLELGDSALYFCASSVSALTGGQETQYFGPGTRLLVL.

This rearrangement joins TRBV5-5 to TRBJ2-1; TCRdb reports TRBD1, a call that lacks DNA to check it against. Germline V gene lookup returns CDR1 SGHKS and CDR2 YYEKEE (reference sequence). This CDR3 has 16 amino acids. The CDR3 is CASSQEDTFGYNEQFF.

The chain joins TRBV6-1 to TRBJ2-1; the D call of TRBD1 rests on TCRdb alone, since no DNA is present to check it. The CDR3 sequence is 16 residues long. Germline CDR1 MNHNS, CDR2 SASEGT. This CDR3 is CASSEPIWDGYNEQFF.

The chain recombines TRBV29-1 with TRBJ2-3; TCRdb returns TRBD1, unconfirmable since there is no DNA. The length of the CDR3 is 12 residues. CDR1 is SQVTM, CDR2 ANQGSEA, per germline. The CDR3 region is CSVVTDTDTQYF.

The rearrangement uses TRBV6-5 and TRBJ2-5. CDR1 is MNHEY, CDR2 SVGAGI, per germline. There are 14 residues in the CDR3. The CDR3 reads CASSLLIKQETQYF.

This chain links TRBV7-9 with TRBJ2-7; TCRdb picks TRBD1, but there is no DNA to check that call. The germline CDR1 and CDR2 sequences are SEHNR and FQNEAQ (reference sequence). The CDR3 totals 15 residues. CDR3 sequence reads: CASSLIPAINYEQYF.

CDR3 residues: CASSHQEGAHLNYGYTF. The chain employs TRBV4-1 and TRBJ1-2; TCRdb picks TRBD1, but there is no DNA to check that call. The CDR3 runs to 17 residues. The germline V gene encodes CDR1 MGHRA and CDR2 YSYEKL.

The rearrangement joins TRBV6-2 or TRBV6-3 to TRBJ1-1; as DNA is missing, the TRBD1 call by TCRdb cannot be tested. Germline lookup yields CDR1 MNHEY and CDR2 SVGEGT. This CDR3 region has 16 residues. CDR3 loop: CASTADRTLLNTEAFF.

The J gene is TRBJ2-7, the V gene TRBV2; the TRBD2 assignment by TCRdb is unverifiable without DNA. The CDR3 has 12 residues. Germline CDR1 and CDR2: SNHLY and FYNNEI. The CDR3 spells CASSMRVYEQYF.

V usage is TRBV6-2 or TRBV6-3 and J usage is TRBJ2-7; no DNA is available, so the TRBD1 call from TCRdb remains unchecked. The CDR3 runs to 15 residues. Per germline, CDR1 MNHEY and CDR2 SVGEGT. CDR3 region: CASSYSTTGEDEQYF.

The CDR3 here is CASSLVASGLTDTQYF. The V gene is TRBV5-1, the J gene TRBJ2-3; no DNA is available, so the TRBD2 call from TCRdb remains unchecked. Germline lookup yields CDR1 SGHRS and CDR2 YFSETQ. This CDR3 comprises 16 residues.

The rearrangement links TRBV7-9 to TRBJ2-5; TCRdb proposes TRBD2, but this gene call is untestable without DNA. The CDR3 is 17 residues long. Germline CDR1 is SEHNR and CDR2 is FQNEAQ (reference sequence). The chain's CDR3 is CASSLGVSGRVQETQYF. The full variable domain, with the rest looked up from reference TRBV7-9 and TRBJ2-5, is DTGVSQNPRHKITKRGQNVTFRCDPISEHNRLYWYRQTLGQGPEFLTYFQNEAQLEKSRLLSDRFSAERPKGSFSTLEIQRTEQGDSAMYLCASSLGVSGRVQETQYFGPGTRLLVL.

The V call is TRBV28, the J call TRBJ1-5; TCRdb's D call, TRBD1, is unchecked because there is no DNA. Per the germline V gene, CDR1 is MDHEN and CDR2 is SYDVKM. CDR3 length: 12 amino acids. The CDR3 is CASETGLQPQHF.